This entry is about one TCR beta chain. As yet, its antigen is unknown. The data were produced by immunoSEQ multiplex PCR, yet TCRdb's version contains in-frame clones alone and is incomplete. In the table there are tens of thousands of clones, 84% of which are singletons. The data derive from a study of OX40 agonist ivuxolimab in advanced cancers. Study details: The study enrolled dose-escalation patients with hepatocellular carcinoma, melanoma, renal cell or head and neck cancer. Two cutaneous melanoma patients and one hepatocellular carcinoma patient, three in all, had partial responses. With a range of roughly 20 to 80, age averaged 60 years, and about 83% were male. Findings and limits, study-wide: Blood T cells, both CD4+ and CD8+, expanded clonally by week 6 at 0.1 to 3.0 mg/kg.

The CDR3 spans 15 residues. Germline CDR1 reads SGHRS; CDR2 reads YFSETQ. V was pared by 4 bases and J by 2 bases, with 13 bases between. The TCR originated in an adult with an advanced solid tumor such as melanoma, head and neck, liver or kidney cancer. V gene TRBV5-1 combines with J gene TRBJ2-1, with D maybe TRBD2 (6 bases). The specimen was CD4+ or CD8+ T cells sorted from blood, collected in a trial of the OX40 agonist ivuxolimab. The DNA for the CDR3 is TGCGCCAGCAGCCTGGGGGGTGGCACCTACAATGAGCAGTTCTTC. This codes for CASSLGGGTYNEQFF.